This T cell receptor beta chain stems from a study of long-term antiretroviral therapy in people with HIV. Runs used v3.0 of the immunoSEQ assay and were done at survey level. A per-sample goal of about 40,000-55,000 T-cell genomes was targeted by sequencing. Libraries were prepared by immunoSEQ multiplex PCR; TCRdb keeps only in-frame clonotypes and omits some of them. This table holds tens of thousands of clones, about 74% found once. In germline, CDR1 is SGHDT, CDR2 YYEEEE. The CDR3 sequence is 13 residues long. V lost 2 bases and J 6 bases, leaving 11 bases between the germline ends. The sample in question was unsorted PBMCs, obtained 2 years after starting antiretroviral therapy. The chain is built from TRBV5-6 and TRBJ2-5, with D unclear. This sequence originates from a woman between 50 and 59 years old with HIV. The CDR3 region has the DNA TGTGCCAGCAGCTTAGGTGATTGGAAGACCCAGTACTTC. Protein product: CASSLGDWKTQYF.